The 31 T cell receptor beta chains presented below share a single source sample, sequenced in a study of spatial heterogeneity in lung cancer. TCRdb processed the 5' RACE reads anew with MiXCR; each CDR3 protein has one entry. The data contain more than 95,000 distinct CDR3 sequences, 10% to 15% of them seen just once; the ten biggest clones take up about 15%. Time point of the sample: blood at routine non-recurrence follow-up after resection. Whole RNA, which was extracted from tumor, nontumor lung tissue or frozen PBMC, was sequenced without any cell sorting. The material sequenced was PBMCs, taken at follow-up. The receptors shown here come from a male donor with early-stage non-small cell lung cancer.

This clonotype appeared many times. V and J are TRBV7-2 and TRBJ2-3; D might be TRBD1 (7 bases). The CDR3 totals 16 residues. Deletions cut 0 bases from V and 2 bases from J, with 12 bases between. Germline loops: CDR1 SGHTA, CDR2 FQGNSA. CDR3 nucleotide sequence: TGTGCCAGCAGCTTAGCGGGCAGGGGGGTCACAGATACGCAGTATTTT. It specifies CASSLAGRGVTDTQYF.

This clonotype was counted a few times. The chain couples TRBV4-2 to TRBJ2-5; 13 nucleotides agree with TRBD2. Germline CDR1 reads LGHNA; CDR2 reads YNFKEQ. The CDR3 runs 16 residues. The ends lost 4 bases at V and 4 bases at J; junction bases unmatched: 6. Here the CDR3 reads CASSPVTSGGRETQYF. DNA of the CDR3: TGTGCCAGCAGCCCCGTGACTAGCGGGGGGAGAGAGACCCAGTACTTC.

This clonotype was seen ten or more times. This chain connects TRBV15 to TRBJ2-5; 8 positions agree with TRBD1. Germline V CDR1 and CDR2: LNHNV, YYDKDF (reference sequence). The CDR3 spans 15 residues. Unmatched junction bases numbered 4, after V lost 2 bases and J lost 2 bases. As DNA, the CDR3 is TGTGCCACCAGCAGACGCCGGGACAGGCAAGAGACCCAGTACTTC. Its translation is CATSRRRDRQETQYF.

The sample holds a few counts of this clonotype. The chain recombines TRBV24-1 with TRBJ2-1, with a possible D match to TRBD2 (6 bases). CDR1 and CDR2 (germline): KGHDR, SFDVKD. The CDR3 has 14 residues. V lost 5 bases, J lost 10 bases, and 17 bases lay in between. The CDR3 protein is CATSVLRGIGEQFF. Written as DNA, the CDR3 is TGTGCCACCAGTGTCTTGCGCGGGATCGGGGAGCAGTTCTTC.

The rearrangement links TRBV19 to TRBJ2-3; perhaps TRBD2 as D (5 bases). V was pared by 4 bases and J by 5 bases, with 10 bases between. CDR3 length: 13 amino acids. Looked up from germline, CDR1 is LNHDA and CDR2 is SQIVND (reference sequence). The chain's CDR3 is CASSRAVRDTQYF. Written as DNA, the CDR3 is TGTGCCAGTAGTAGAGCGGTTCGAGATACGCAGTATTTT.

This clonotype was recorded a few times. Here the CDR3 DNA reads TGTGCCATCAAGGGACAGGGGGTCACTGAAGCTTTCTTT. Its translation is CAIKGQGVTEAFF. V and J are TRBV10-3 and TRBJ1-1; TRBD1 matches 11 bases. The junction had 2 bases not matched to a gene; V was cut back by 7 bases and J by 4 bases. Germline-derived CDR1 and CDR2 are ENHRY and SYGVKD. The CDR3 has 13 residues.

This clonotype appeared a few times. Here the CDR3 reads CASSTGGGRGIYEQYF. The DNA for the CDR3 is TGCGCCAGCAGCACCGGGGGAGGGCGTGGGATCTACGAGCAGTACTTC. This sequence joins TRBV5-1 and TRBJ2-7; TRBD2 agrees at 7 bases. The CDR3 spans 16 residues. The ends lost 4 bases at V and 3 bases at J; junction bases unmatched: 13. Germline CDR1 is SGHRS and CDR2 is YFSETQ.

This clonotype was seen at least ten times. V and J are TRBV18 and TRBJ2-7; 11 bases map to TRBD1. Germline V gene sequence: CDR1 KGHSH, CDR2 LQKENI. The CDR3 extends over 14 amino acids. Unmatched junction bases numbered 3, after V lost 6 bases and J lost 2 bases. CDR3 DNA: TGTGCCAGCTCGACGGGACAGGGGGCCTACGAGCAGTACTTC. Amino acids: CASSTGQGAYEQYF.

This chain joins TRBV7-2 and TRBJ2-1, with 7 bases aligning to TRBD1. The V gene end was trimmed by 5 bases and the J gene end by 0 bases; junction bases not matched to a gene: 7. The CDR3 contains 16 residues. Germline V gene lookup returns CDR1 SGHTA and CDR2 FQGNSA. CDR3 nucleotides: TGTGCCAGCAGCATCAACAGGGGATACTCCTACAATGAGCAGTTCTTC. It is translated as CASSINRGYSYNEQFF.

This clonotype was counted only a few times. This chain uses TRBV15 with TRBJ2-5; 10 positions match TRBD2. V shed 0 bases, J shed 4 bases, and the junction held 11 bases outside the gene matches. CDR3 length equals 18 residues. Germline CDR1 is LNHNV and CDR2 is YYDKDF (reference sequence). The CDR3 reads CATSRERKRGGEVETQYF. CDR3 DNA sequence: TGTGCCACCAGCAGAGAGAGGAAGCGGGGGGGCGAGGTAGAGACCCAGTACTTC.

This clonotype showed up many times. V gene TRBV6-2 or TRBV6-3 combines with J gene TRBJ1-1; D not resolved. Germline V CDR1 and CDR2: MNHEY, SVGEGT. The CDR3 totals 11 residues. Trimming shortened V by 8 bases and J by 7 bases, and 11 bases separated the two germline ends. CDR3 nucleotides: TGTGCCAGCGGAGGTTTCCGTGAAGCTTTCTTT. Translated: CASGGFREAFF.

A few counts support this clonotype. The chain joins TRBV20-1 to TRBJ1-3; D not resolved. The germline V and J ends were trimmed by 3 bases and 4 bases, with 4 bases remaining between them. Looked up from germline, CDR1 is DFQATT and CDR2 is SNEGSKA (reference sequence). The CDR3 is 11 residues long. CDR3 amino acids: CSARNGNTIYF. CDR3 nucleotide sequence: TGCAGTGCTAGGAACGGAAACACCATATATTTT.

Ten or more counts support this clonotype. DNA of the CDR3: TGCAGCGTTCAGGGGGTAGTGACAGATACGCAGTATTTT. Protein: CSVQGVVTDTQYF. V is TRBV29-1 and J is TRBJ2-3; 7 bases line up with TRBD1. Germline loops: CDR1 SQVTM, CDR2 ANQGSEA. J gave up 3 bases and V 5 bases, and 5 bases lay outside the gene matches. This CDR3 is 13 amino acids long.

The CDR3 region is CASSQEKGVIYNEQFF. The DNA for the CDR3 is TGTGCCAGCAGCCAAGAAAAAGGGGTAATCTACAATGAGCAGTTCTTC. This chain uses TRBV4-2 with TRBJ2-1; a weak D match, TRBD1 (5 bases). V was shortened by 0 bases and J by 3 bases, with 12 bases between the two germline ends. CDR1 and CDR2 from the germline V gene are LGHNA and YNFKEQ. The CDR3 sequence is 16 residues long.

This rearrangement joins TRBV3-1 to TRBJ1-1; possible D gene TRBD1, 5 bases. This CDR3 has 14 residues. Between the trimmed V and J ends, which lost 1 base and 4 bases, there was a span of 10 bases. CDR1 is LGHDT, CDR2 YNNKEL, per germline (reference sequence). For the CDR3, the DNA is TGTGCCAGCAGCCAAGTATCGGGGGGCACTGAAGCTTTCTTT. Its translation: CASSQVSGGTEAFF.

This clonotype appeared a few times. V and J are TRBV11-3 and TRBJ2-5; D remains ambiguous. Trimming shortened V by 5 bases and J by 7 bases, and 14 bases separated the two germline ends. This CDR3 contains 13 residues. CDR1 SGHNT and CDR2 YENEEA come from the germline V gene. The CDR3 DNA reads TGTGCCAGCAGCGCCGACTCATCGGGGACCCAGTACTTC. Translated, it gives CASSADSSGTQYF.

This clonotype has ten or more counts. The chain links TRBV7-2 to TRBJ1-2; D is uncertain. V was shortened by 4 bases and J by 4 bases, with 22 bases between the two germline ends. The CDR3 sequence is 17 residues long. Germline V gives CDR1 SGHTA, CDR2 FQGNSA. The CDR3 DNA reads as TGTGCCAGCAGCTCCCCCCCTGGGCAGAGGACTACCTATGGCTACACCTTC. Translated, it gives CASSSPPGQRTTYGYTF.

The chain combines TRBV6-2 or TRBV6-3 with TRBJ1-1; TRBD1 matches at 9 bases. CDR1 and CDR2 (germline): MNHEY, SVGEGT. V shed 5 bases and J 3 bases; nucleotides not matched to a gene: 7. The length of the CDR3 is 15 residues. CDR3 sequence: CASSKHRDRDTEAFF. The CDR3 DNA reads as TGTGCCAGCAGTAAACACCGGGACAGGGACACTGAAGCTTTCTTT.

This clonotype was counted many times. This chain connects TRBV18 to TRBJ2-7, with D possibly called TRBD1 or TRBD2 (5 bases each). CDR1 is KGHSH and CDR2 is LQKENI in the germline V gene. The CDR3 is 15 residues long. Trimming took off 6 bases at V and 5 bases at J, with 20 bases between the two ends. The CDR3: CASSRLWGIVDEQYF. CDR3 DNA sequence: TGTGCCAGCTCCCGGCTGTGGGGGATAGTCGACGAGCAGTACTTC.

This clonotype was counted many times. The V and J genes are TRBV20-1 and TRBJ2-3; weak D call: TRBD1 (5 bases). Trimming took off 5 bases at V and 2 bases at J, with 11 bases between the two ends. The CDR3 length is 13 residues. The germline gives CDR1 DFQATT, CDR2 SNEGSKA (reference sequence). CDR3 sequence reads: CSAPRGLTDTQYF. The CDR3 DNA sequence: TGCAGTGCTCCAAGGGGTCTCACAGATACGCAGTATTTT.

This clonotype was picked up many times. J is TRBJ1-1 and V is TRBV29-1; D is unresolved. The V gene's germline CDR1 is SQVTM and CDR2 ANQGSEA. The CDR3 length is 11 residues. Trimming stripped 2 bases from V and 2 bases from J, with 3 bases between. This CDR3 is CSVEHNTEAFF. In DNA, the CDR3 is TGCAGCGTTGAACATAACACTGAAGCTTTCTTT.

There are a few counts of this clonotype. The chain has TRBV5-1 and TRBJ2-3; D possibly matches TRBD1 or TRBD2 (5 bases each). From germline, CDR1 is SGHRS and CDR2 YFSETQ. CDR3 length: 14 residues. Trimming left V 1 base short and J 4 bases short, with 10 bases between. CDR3 region: CASSLMGPSDTQYF. The CDR3 DNA sequence: TGCGCCAGCAGCTTGATGGGACCTTCAGATACGCAGTATTTT.

Ten or more counts support this clonotype. The CDR3 loop reads CAISESTQSNYGYTF. CDR3 DNA: TGTGCCATCAGTGAGTCAACACAGAGTAACTATGGCTACACCTTC. The chain uses TRBV10-3 and TRBJ1-2; no firm D call. The germline V gene has CDR1 ENHRY and CDR2 SYGVKD. The V gene lost 0 bases and the J gene lost 1 base, with 9 bases spanning the gap. The CDR3 is 15 amino acids.

This chain uses TRBV9 with TRBJ2-5; D may be TRBD1 (5 bases). Per germline, CDR1 SGDLS and CDR2 YYNGEE. This CDR3 contains 13 residues. V dropped 0 bases and J dropped 4 bases, with 7 bases sitting between them. CDR3 sequence (DNA): TGTGCCAGCAGCGTAGTACAGGCAGAGACCCAGTACTTC. Residues: CASSVVQAETQYF.

This clonotype occurred a few times. The chain employs TRBV7-2 and TRBJ2-1; TRBD2 matches 8 bases. Germline CDR1 is SGHTA and CDR2 is FQGNSA. The J segment lost 9 bases and the V segment lost 5 bases, leaving 18 bases of the junction unmatched. This CDR3 is 17 amino acids long. CDR3 in amino acids: CASSPGGGASGRGEQFF. Written as DNA, the CDR3 is TGTGCCAGCAGCCCCGGAGGGGGGGCTAGCGGGCGAGGTGAGCAGTTCTTC.

This clonotype was recorded at least ten times. This chain uses TRBV20-1 with TRBJ2-1, with TRBD1 matching 9 bases. CDR3 size: 15 residues. Germline assignment: CDR1 DFQATT and CDR2 SNEGSKA (reference sequence). V dropped 2 bases and J dropped 2; count of bases not matched to a gene: 4. The CDR3 is CSARHRDRAYNEQFF. DNA of the CDR3: TGCAGTGCTAGACACCGGGACAGGGCCTACAATGAGCAGTTCTTC.

V gene TRBV10-3 combines with J gene TRBJ2-3; TRBD1 matches 7 bases. This CDR3 is built from 15 residues. CDR1 and CDR2 from the germline V gene are ENHRY and SYGVKD. V gave up 4 bases and J gave up 2 bases; unmatched junction bases: 6. CDR3 in amino acids: CAISGPDRSTDTQYF. The DNA of the CDR3 is TGTGCCATCAGTGGTCCGGACAGGTCCACAGATACGCAGTATTTT.

Turning to this clonotype: At one end the junction does not follow the germline gene, possibly because of a read error. As DNA, the CDR3 is TGTGCCAGCAGCTTTTCTACAGGAGACGATACGCAGTATTTT. This encodes CASSFSTGDDTQYF. This chain links TRBV5-1 with TRBJ2-3; possibly TRBD1 for D (5 bases). Germline V lookup: CDR1 SGHRS, CDR2 YFSETQ. This CDR3 has 14 residues.

Sample share makes this clonotype medium-sized. The V and J genes are TRBV23-1 and TRBJ2-1; D remains ambiguous. TRBV23-1 is given ORF status, its function remaining uncertain. CDR3 length: 15 residues. Trimming removed 2 bases from V and 5 bases from J, with 13 bases in between. CDR3: CASSQAAWADNEQFF. As DNA, the CDR3 is TGCGCCAGCAGTCAAGCAGCATGGGCTGACAATGAGCAGTTCTTC.

Only a few counts were recorded for this clonotype. The chain links TRBV28 to TRBJ2-7; D is possibly TRBD1 (5 bases). Trimming cost V 2 bases and J 0 bases, with 8 bases left between them. The germline V gene encodes CDR1 MDHEN and CDR2 SYDVKM. This CDR3 comprises 14 residues. The DNA of the CDR3 is TGTGCCAGCAGTTTACCCGGACACTCCTACGAGCAGTACTTC. It is translated as CASSLPGHSYEQYF.

This clonotype was recorded many times. The chain joins TRBV27 to TRBJ2-5; tentatively, D is TRBD2 (6 bases). The germline V gene encodes CDR1 MNHEY and CDR2 SMNVEV (reference sequence). The CDR3 spans 15 residues. V lost 3 bases and J lost 1, with 12 bases in between. CDR3 coding DNA: TGTGCCAGCAGTTTCCTTGGGGGGTCCCAAGAGACCCAGTACTTC. This sequence encodes CASSFLGGSQETQYF.